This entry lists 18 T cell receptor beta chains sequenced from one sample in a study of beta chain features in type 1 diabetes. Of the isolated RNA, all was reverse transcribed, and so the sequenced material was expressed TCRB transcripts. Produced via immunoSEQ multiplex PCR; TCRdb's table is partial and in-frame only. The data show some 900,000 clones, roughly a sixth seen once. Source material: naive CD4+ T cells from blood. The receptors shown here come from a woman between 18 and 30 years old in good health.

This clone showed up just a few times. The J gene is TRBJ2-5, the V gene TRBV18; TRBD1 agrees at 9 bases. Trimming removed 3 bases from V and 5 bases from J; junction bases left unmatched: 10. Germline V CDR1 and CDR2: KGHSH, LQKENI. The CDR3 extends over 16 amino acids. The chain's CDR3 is CASSPQWGQGEETQYF. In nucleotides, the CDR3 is TGTGCCAGCTCACCGCAATGGGGACAGGGTGAGGAGACCCAGTACTTC.

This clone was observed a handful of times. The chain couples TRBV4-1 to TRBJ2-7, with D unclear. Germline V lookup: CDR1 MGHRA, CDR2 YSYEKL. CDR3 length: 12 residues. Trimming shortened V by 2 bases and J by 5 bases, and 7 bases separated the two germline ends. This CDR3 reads CASSQSADEQYF. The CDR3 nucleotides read TGCGCCAGCAGCCAAAGCGCCGACGAGCAGTACTTC.

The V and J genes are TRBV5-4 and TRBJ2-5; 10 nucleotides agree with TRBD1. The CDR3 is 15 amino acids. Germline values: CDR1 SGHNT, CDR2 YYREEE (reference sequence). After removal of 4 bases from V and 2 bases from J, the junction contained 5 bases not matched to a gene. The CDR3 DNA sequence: TGTGCCAGCAGCCGGGACAGGGGTAATCAAGAGACCCAGTACTTC. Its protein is CASSRDRGNQETQYF. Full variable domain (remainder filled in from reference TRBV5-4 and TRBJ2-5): ETGVTQSPTHLIKTRGQQVTLRCSSQSGHNTVSWYQQALGQGPQFIFQYYREEENGRGNFPPRFSGLQFPNYSSELNVNALELDDSALYLCASSRDRGNQETQYFGPGTRLLVL.

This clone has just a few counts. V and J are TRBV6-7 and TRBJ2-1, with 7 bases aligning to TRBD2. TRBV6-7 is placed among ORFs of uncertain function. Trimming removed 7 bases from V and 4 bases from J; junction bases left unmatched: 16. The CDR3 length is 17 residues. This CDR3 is CASIPIVKRGVYNEQFF. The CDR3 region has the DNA TGTGCCAGCATCCCAATCGTCAAGCGGGGAGTGTACAATGAGCAGTTCTTC.

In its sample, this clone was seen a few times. CDR3 sequence: CASSGQGTLNYGYTF. DNA for the CDR3: TGTGCCAGCAGTGGGCAGGGGACGCTTAACTATGGCTACACCTTC. The J gene is TRBJ1-2, the V gene TRBV2; possible D gene TRBD1, 6 bases. Trimming pared 4 bases from V and 1 base from J, leaving 13 bases between. Germline V lookup: CDR1 SNHLY, CDR2 FYNNEI. The CDR3 is made up of 15 amino acids.

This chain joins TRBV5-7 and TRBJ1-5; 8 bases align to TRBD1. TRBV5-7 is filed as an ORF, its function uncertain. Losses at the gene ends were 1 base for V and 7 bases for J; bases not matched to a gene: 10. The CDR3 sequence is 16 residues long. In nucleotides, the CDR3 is TGTGCCAGCAGCTTGAGATCAACAGGGGGTAAACAGCCCCAGCATTTT. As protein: CASSLRSTGGKQPQHF.

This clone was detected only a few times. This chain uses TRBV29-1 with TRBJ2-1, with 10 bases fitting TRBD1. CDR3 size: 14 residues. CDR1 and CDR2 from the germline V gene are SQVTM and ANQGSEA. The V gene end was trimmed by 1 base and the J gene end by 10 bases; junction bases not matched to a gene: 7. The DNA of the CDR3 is TGCAGCGTTGAAGTAGGACAGGGGGGTGGGGAGCAGTTCTTC. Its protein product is CSVEVGQGGGEQFF.

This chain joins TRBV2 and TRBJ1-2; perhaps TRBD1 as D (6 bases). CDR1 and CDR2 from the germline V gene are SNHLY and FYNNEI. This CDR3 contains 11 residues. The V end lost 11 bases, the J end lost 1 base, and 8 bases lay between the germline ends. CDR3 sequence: CALGGNYGYTF. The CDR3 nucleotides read TGTGCCTTAGGGGGTAACTATGGCTACACCTTC.

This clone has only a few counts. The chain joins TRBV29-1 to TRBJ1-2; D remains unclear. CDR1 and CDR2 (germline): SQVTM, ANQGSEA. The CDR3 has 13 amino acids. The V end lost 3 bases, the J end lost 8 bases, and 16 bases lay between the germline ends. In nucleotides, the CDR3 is TGCAGCGTTGAGGGCTTGACTGCGGACGGCTACACCTTC. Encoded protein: CSVEGLTADGYTF.

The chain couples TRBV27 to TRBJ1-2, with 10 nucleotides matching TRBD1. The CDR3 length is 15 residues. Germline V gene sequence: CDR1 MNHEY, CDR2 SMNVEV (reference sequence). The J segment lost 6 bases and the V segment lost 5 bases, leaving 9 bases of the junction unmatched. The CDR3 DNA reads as TGTGCCAGCAGTAGACGGGACAGGGGTTCGGATGGCTACACCTTC. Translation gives CASSRRDRGSDGYTF.

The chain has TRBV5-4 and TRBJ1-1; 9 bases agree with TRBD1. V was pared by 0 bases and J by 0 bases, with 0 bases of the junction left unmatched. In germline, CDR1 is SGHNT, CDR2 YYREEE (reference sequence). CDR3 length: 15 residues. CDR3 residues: CASSLGTGVNTEAFF. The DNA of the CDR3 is TGTGCCAGCAGCTTGGGGACAGGGGTGAACACTGAAGCTTTCTTT.

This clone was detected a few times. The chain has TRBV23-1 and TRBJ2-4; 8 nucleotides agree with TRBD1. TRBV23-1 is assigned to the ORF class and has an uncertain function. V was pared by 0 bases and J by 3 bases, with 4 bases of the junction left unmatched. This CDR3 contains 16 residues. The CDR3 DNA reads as TGCGCCAGCAGTCAATCGAGGACAGGGCGCAAAAACATTCAGTACTTC. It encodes CASSQSRTGRKNIQYF.

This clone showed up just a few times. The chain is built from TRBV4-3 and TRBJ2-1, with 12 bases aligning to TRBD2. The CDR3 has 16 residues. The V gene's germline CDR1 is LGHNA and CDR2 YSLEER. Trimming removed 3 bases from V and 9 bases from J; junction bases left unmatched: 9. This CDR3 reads CASSHGLAGFFGEQFF. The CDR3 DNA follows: TGCGCCAGCAGCCACGGACTAGCGGGATTTTTCGGTGAGCAGTTCTTC.

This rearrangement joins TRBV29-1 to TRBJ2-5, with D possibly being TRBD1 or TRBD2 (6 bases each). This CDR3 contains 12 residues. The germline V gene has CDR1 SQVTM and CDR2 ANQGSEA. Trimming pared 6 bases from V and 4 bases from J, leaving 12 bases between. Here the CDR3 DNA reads TGCAGCGTGAAAGGGGGGTCAGAGACCCAGTACTTC. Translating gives CSVKGGSETQYF.

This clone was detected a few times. This CDR3 is CASTKQGANAGELFF. CDR3 in DNA: TGTGCCAGCACAAAACAGGGGGCTAATGCCGGGGAGCTGTTTTTT. This sequence joins TRBV5-4 and TRBJ2-2; 9 bases align to TRBD1. The CDR3 spans 15 residues. Germline V gene sequence: CDR1 SGHNT, CDR2 YYREEE (reference sequence). V lost 6 bases, J lost 6 bases, and 9 bases stayed unmatched.

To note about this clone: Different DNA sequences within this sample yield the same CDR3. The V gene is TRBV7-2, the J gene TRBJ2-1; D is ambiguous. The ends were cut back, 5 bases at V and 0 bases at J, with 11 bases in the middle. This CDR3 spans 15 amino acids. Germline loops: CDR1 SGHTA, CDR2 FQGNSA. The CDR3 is CASSPTRSSYNEQFF. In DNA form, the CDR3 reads TGTGCCAGCAGCCCGACACGGAGCTCCTACAATGAGCAGTTCTTC.

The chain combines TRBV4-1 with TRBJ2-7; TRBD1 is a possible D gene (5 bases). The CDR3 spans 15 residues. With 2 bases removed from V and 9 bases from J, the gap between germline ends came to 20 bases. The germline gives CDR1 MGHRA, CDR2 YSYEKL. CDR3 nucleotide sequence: TGCGCCAGCAGCCAATTCGGTCAGGGCTACGACTCGCAGTACTTC. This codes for CASSQFGQGYDSQYF.

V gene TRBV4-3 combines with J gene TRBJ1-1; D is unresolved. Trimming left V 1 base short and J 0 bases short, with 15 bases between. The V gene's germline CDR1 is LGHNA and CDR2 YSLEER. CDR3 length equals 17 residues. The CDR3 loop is CASSQGRGAAMNTEAFF. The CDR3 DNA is TGCGCCAGCAGCCAAGGTCGTGGAGCAGCCATGAACACTGAAGCTTTCTTT.